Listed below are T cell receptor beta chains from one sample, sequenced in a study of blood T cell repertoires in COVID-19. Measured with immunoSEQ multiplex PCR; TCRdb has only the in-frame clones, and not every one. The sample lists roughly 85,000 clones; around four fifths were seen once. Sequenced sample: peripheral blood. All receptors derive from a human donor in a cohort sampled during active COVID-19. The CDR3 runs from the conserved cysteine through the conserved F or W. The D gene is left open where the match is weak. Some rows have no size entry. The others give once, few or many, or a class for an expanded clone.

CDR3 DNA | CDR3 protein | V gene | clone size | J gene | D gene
TGTGCCACCAGCAGAGATCTTCGTGGCATTGGTGAAAAACTGTTTTTT | CATSRDLRGIGEKLFF | TRBV15 | - | TRBJ1-4 | -
TGTGCCAGCAGCTCAGGACAGGGCTACTATGGCTACACCTTC | CASSSGQGYYGYTF | TRBV5-4 | - | TRBJ1-2 | TRBD1
TGCGCCAGCAGCAGTAGCGGGGAAGAGACCCAGTACTTC | CASSSSGEETQYF | TRBV5-1 | - | TRBJ2-5 | TRBD2
TGTGCCATCAGTAACACTAAGAGCTCTGGAAACACCATATATTTT | CAISNTKSSGNTIYF | TRBV10-3 | - | TRBJ1-3 | -
TGTGCCAGCAGTGAACGAGGGACTTCGGCCTACGAGCAGTACTTC | CASSERGTSAYEQYF | TRBV11-2 | - | TRBJ2-7 | -
TGTGCCAGCAGCTTCGTCCGGGGTGGCTACACCTTC | CASSFVRGGYTF | TRBV7-2 | - | TRBJ1-2 | -
TGTGCCATCAGTGATCCTAGCGGGGGGGCCGAGGAGACCCAGTACTTC | CAISDPSGGAEETQYF | TRBV10-3 | - | TRBJ2-5 | TRBD2
TGTGCCAGCAGCTGGTGGACTAGCGGGACAACTCCAAGCCACGAGCAGTACTTC | CASSWWTSGTTPSHEQYF | TRBV5-6 | once | TRBJ2-7 | TRBD2
TGTGCCAGCACGGTAGTAGTGAACACTGAAGCTTTCTTT | CASTVVVNTEAFF | TRBV11-2 | - | TRBJ1-1 | -
TGTGCCAGCAGTTTATGGAGCGGGGGGGTCTACAATGAGCAGTTCTTC | CASSLWSGGVYNEQFF | TRBV27 | - | TRBJ2-1 | TRBD2
TGCGCCAGCAGTGAGTCCCGGAGGACTACCGGAAACACCATATATTTT | CASSESRRTTGNTIYF | TRBV10-1 | - | TRBJ1-3 | -
TGTGCCAGCAGCCAGTCAGGGGTGCCCTACGAGCAGTACTTC | CASSQSGVPYEQYF | TRBV7-9 | - | TRBJ2-7 | -
TGTGCCAGCAGCCTCGGACAGGGCGCTGAAGCTTTCTTT | CASSLGQGAEAFF | TRBV7-3 | - | TRBJ1-1 | TRBD1
TGTGCCAGCTCACCACCGACAGGGGGAAGGACCGGGGAGCTGTTTTTT | CASSPPTGGRTGELFF | TRBV18 | few | TRBJ2-2 | TRBD1
TGCGCCAGCAGCCCCTCGGGGGGGCAGGGGGAGACCCAGTACTTC | CASSPSGGQGETQYF | TRBV5-1 | - | TRBJ2-5 | TRBD2